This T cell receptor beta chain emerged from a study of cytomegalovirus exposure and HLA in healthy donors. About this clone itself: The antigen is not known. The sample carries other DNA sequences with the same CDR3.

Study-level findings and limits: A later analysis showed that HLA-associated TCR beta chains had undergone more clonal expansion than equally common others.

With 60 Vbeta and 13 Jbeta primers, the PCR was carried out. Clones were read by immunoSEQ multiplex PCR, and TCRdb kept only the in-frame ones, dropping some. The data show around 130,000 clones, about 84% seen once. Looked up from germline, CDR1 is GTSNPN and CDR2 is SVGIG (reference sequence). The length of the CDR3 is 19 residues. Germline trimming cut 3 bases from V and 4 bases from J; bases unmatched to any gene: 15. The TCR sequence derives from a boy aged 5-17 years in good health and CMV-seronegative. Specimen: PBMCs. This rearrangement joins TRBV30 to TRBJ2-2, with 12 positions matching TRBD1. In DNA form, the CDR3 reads TGTGCCTGGAGGGACTCGACGGGACAGGGGGCGATCGGCACCGGGGAGCTGTTTTTT. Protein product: CAWRDSTGQGAIGTGELFF.